The clone carrying this TCR beta chain was counted at least ten times. The antigen is not known. Each donor supplied roughly 9 milliliters of peripheral blood. CDR1 SQVTM and CDR2 ANQGSEA come from the germline V gene. The CDR3 consists of 11 residues. Trimming removed 6 bases from V and 5 bases from J, with 10 bases in between. The sample originates from a study of blood T cells in healthy people across ages. Study observations and caveats: Unsorted PBMCs ruled out conclusive naive versus antigen-experienced comparison.

A sample-barcoded 5' primer and a J-beta primer mix were used in a second PCR of roughly 7 to 12 cycles. Carrying 12 random nucleotides, a template-switch adaptor labeled each individual cDNA molecule. In TCRdb, the 5' RACE reads were re-called with MiXCR into one record per CDR3 protein. The table includes about 1.4 million distinct CDR3 sequences, roughly 59% detected once. Sequencing was carried out using blood. V and J are TRBV29-1 and TRBJ2-5, with D perhaps TRBD1 (6 bases). The TCR sequence derives from a man younger than 35 in good health. CDR3: CSVAQGETQYF. The CDR3 nucleotides are TGCAGCGTGGCACAGGGCGAGACCCAGTACTTC.